A selection of T cell receptor beta chains follows, all from one sample in a study of read filtering for tumor transcriptome and immune sequencing. TCRdb re-derived calls from the reads in MiXCR, one entry per CDR3 protein. The sample lists approximately 25,000 distinct CDR3 sequences; approximately 15% were seen once. The sequencing sample was made of a population of CD138-negative cells sorted from bone marrow. All receptors come from a donor at least 40 years old with multiple myeloma. Both conserved end residues are part of each CDR3. Fields, in order: D gene, clone size, V gene, J gene, CDR3 protein, CDR3 DNA. A D gene is named only where the DNA matches it firmly. Size is omitted from some rows. Given values are once, few, many or a class for expanded clones.

TRBD1	many	TRBV4-1	TRBJ1-2	CASSQGGQGARGYTF	TGCGCCAGCAGCCAAGGGGGACAGGGGGCGCGGGGCTACACCTTC
.	many	TRBV9	TRBJ2-3	CASCNGGMADTQYF	TGTGCCAGCTGTAATGGCGGGATGGCTGATACGCAGTATTTT
TRBD1	.	TRBV13	TRBJ2-7	CASSKGDSEFYEQYF	TGTGCCAGCAGCAAGGGGGACAGTGAGTTCTACGAGCAGTACTTC
TRBD1	many	TRBV20-1	TRBJ2-5	CSAPTWDRKGEETQYF	TGCAGTGCTCCAACTTGGGACAGAAAAGGGGAGGAGACCCAGTACTTC
.	many	TRBV20-1	TRBJ1-1	CSVAVTEAFF	TGCAGCGTCGCGGTCACTGAAGCTTTCTTT
TRBD1	many	TRBV13	TRBJ2-7	CASSLTPGQPYEQYF	TGTGCCAGCAGCTTAACGCCGGGACAGCCCTACGAGCAGTACTTC
.	many	TRBV10-3	TRBJ2-7	CAISSGDGRGYEQYF	TGTGCCATCAGTTCCGGAGACGGGAGAGGTTACGAGCAGTACTTC
TRBD1	many	TRBV28	TRBJ1-5	CASSTGADVNQPQHF	TGTGCCAGCAGTACAGGGGCGGACGTCAATCAGCCCCAGCATTTT
TRBD2	.	TRBV5-1	TRBJ2-7	CASSLGTSGPSYGQYF	TGCGCCAGCAGCTTGGGGACTAGCGGCCCATCCTACGGGCAGTACTTC
TRBD2	many	TRBV20-1	TRBJ2-7	CSARGLEGGYEQYF	TGCAGTGCAAGGGGACTAGAGGGCGGCTACGAGCAGTACTTC
.	many	TRBV3-1	TRBJ2-1	CASSQLRGNEQFF	TGTGCCAGCAGCCAACTAAGGGGGAATGAGCAGTTCTTC
TRBD2	many	TRBV20-1	TRBJ2-3	CSARAGGDTDTQYF	TGCAGTGCTAGAGCGGGAGGGGACACAGATACGCAGTATTTT
.	many	TRBV11-2	TRBJ2-1	CASSWRTDRDEQFF	TGTGCCAGCAGCTGGAGAACAGATCGAGATGAGCAGTTCTTC
TRBD1	many	TRBV6-5	TRBJ1-1	CASSWTGSTEAFF	TGTGCCAGCAGTTGGACAGGCTCCACTGAAGCTTTCTTT
TRBD1	.	TRBV12-3/TRBV12-4	TRBJ2-5	CASTPTGVETQYF	TGTGCCAGCACCCCGACAGGGGTGGAGACCCAGTACTTC
.	many	TRBV29-1	TRBJ1-1	CSVIPGTVNTEAFF	TGCAGCGTTATACCCGGGACGGTGAACACTGAAGCTTTCTTT
.	many	TRBV6-1	TRBJ1-1	CASSEGRLNTEAFF	TGTGCCAGCAGTGAAGGACGGTTGAACACTGAAGCTTTCTTT
.	many	TRBV25-1	TRBJ2-1	CASSEVGRSYNEQFF	TGTGCCAGCAGTGAAGTCGGACGTTCCTACAATGAGCAGTTCTTC
.	many	TRBV5-1	TRBJ2-5	CASSLAGATGETQYF	TGCGCCAGCAGCTTGGCGGGAGCCACCGGAGAGACCCAGTACTTC
TRBD1	many	TRBV5-1	TRBJ2-7	CASSLGQGLGEQYF	TGCGCCAGCAGCTTGGGACAGGGTCTTGGCGAGCAGTACTTC
.	medium-sized	TRBV5-1	TRBJ2-1	CASSLVGIPPSDEQFF	TGCGCCAGCAGCTTGGTAGGGATCCCCCCGAGCGATGAGCAGTTCTTC
.	many	TRBV7-2	TRBJ1-1	CASSSYQGEAFF	TGTGCCAGCAGCTCCTACCAGGGTGAAGCTTTCTTT
.	many	TRBV2	TRBJ1-5	CASSFSNQPQHF	TGTGCCAGCAGTTTTAGCAATCAGCCCCAGCATTTT
TRBD1	many	TRBV20-1	TRBJ2-3	CSARDRYRGRTDTQYF	TGCAGTGCTAGAGATCGGTACAGGGGGCGAACAGATACGCAGTATTTT
TRBD2	few	TRBV20-1	TRBJ2-1	CSAAGTSGGDSNEQFF	TGCAGTGCCGCCGGGACTAGCGGGGGGGATTCGAATGAGCAGTTCTTC
.	many	TRBV11-2	TRBJ2-7	CASRAGSRSEQYF	TGTGCCAGCAGAGCGGGTAGCAGGTCGGAGCAGTACTTC
.	many	TRBV5-1	TRBJ2-1	CASSLVPSEQFF	TGCGCCAGCAGCTTAGTACCGTCTGAGCAGTTCTTC
.	medium-sized	TRBV6-6	TRBJ2-1	CASSYPRVGDSSFEQFF	TGTGCCAGCAGTTACCCCAGAGTTGGGGACTCCTCATTCGAGCAGTTCTTC
TRBD1	many	TRBV18	TRBJ2-6	CASSPRDSSGANVLTF	TGTGCCAGCTCACCCAGGGACAGCTCTGGGGCCAACGTCCTGACTTTC
TRBD1	many	TRBV30	TRBJ2-3	CAWSRTGGTDTQYF	TGTGCCTGGAGTCGGACAGGGGGCACAGATACGCAGTATTTT
.	.	TRBV27	TRBJ1-5	CASSSQGPSQPQHF	TGTGCCAGCAGTTCCCAGGGGCCTTCTCAGCCCCAGCATTTT
.	many	TRBV7-9	TRBJ2-7	CASSLYTSYEQYF	TGTGCCAGCAGCCTATATACCTCCTACGAGCAGTACTTC
.	many	TRBV7-9	TRBJ2-2	CASSSTAGELFF	TGTGCCAGCAGCTCAACGGCCGGGGAGCTGTTTTTT
.	many	TRBV7-9	TRBJ2-1	CASTLMEGFNEQFF	TGTGCCAGCACCCTAATGGAGGGTTTCAATGAGCAGTTCTTC
TRBD1	many	TRBV20-1	TRBJ2-5	CSAPRGRETQYF	TGCAGTGCCCCCAGGGGGAGAGAGACCCAGTACTTC
.	many	TRBV20-1	TRBJ1-5	CSARDRRGLRSYSNQPQHF	TGCAGTGCTAGAGATAGGCGGGGTTTGCGCTCATATAGCAATCAGCCCCAGCATTTT
.	many	TRBV5-1	TRBJ2-7	CASSHSQGVREQYF	TGCGCCAGCAGCCACTCACAGGGAGTGAGGGAGCAGTACTTC
.	few	TRBV6-5	TRBJ1-1	CASSYQGRNTEAFF	TGTGCCAGCAGTTATCAGGGGCGAAACACTGAAGCTTTCTTT
TRBD2	many	TRBV5-1	TRBJ2-3	CASSPGVAGGPTDTQYF	TGCGCCAGCAGCCCGGGGGTAGCGGGAGGACCCACAGATACGCAGTATTTT
.	many	TRBV7-8	TRBJ2-5	CASSWGLPLETQYF	TGTGCCAGCAGCTGGGGACTTCCTTTGGAGACCCAGTACTTC
.	many	TRBV18	TRBJ1-4	CASSPMDTGLYEKLFF	TGTGCCAGCTCACCGATGGACACCGGCCTCTATGAAAAACTGTTTTTT
.	many	TRBV6-1	TRBJ2-1	CASSDRREHSNEQFF	TGTGCCAGCAGTGACAGGCGGGAACATTCCAATGAGCAGTTCTTC
.	many	TRBV27	TRBJ2-3	CASSLSRGRGDTQYF	TGTGCCAGCAGTTTATCAAGGGGTCGGGGAGATACGCAGTATTTT
TRBD1	many	TRBV29-1	TRBJ2-4	CSASGTGVSALAKNIQYF	TGCAGCGCCTCCGGGACAGGGGTTTCGGCACTAGCCAAAAACATTCAGTACTTC
.	many	TRBV29-1	TRBJ2-5	CSVDSGDETQYF	TGCAGCGTTGATAGTGGGGATGAGACCCAGTACTTC
TRBD1	many	TRBV6-2/TRBV6-3	TRBJ2-1	CASTTDRVARSYNEQFF	TGTGCCAGCACCACTGACAGGGTCGCGCGGTCCTACAATGAGCAGTTCTTC